The 7 T cell receptor beta chains given below trace back to one sample, sequenced in a study of cytomegalovirus exposure and HLA in healthy donors. Use of 60 Vbeta and 13 Jbeta primers characterized the PCR. Assay: immunoSEQ multiplex PCR; the TCRdb copy retains only in-frame clones and omits some. The sample contains approximately 100,000 clones, around 67% of which appear only once. Sequences were obtained from PBMCs. The receptors originated from a man aged 50 to 59 in good health and CMV-seronegative.

The chain combines TRBV5-1 with TRBJ2-3, with 9 bases identical to TRBD1. Germline CDR1 is SGHRS and CDR2 is YFSETQ. V was clipped by 5 bases and J by 4 bases; unmatched bases: 14. The CDR3 has 17 residues. The chain's CDR3 is CASSRGQGSVIADTQYF. Here the CDR3 DNA reads TGCGCCAGCAGTCGAGGACAGGGGTCGGTAATCGCAGATACGCAGTATTTT.

The chain has TRBV28 and TRBJ2-7, with 13 bases lining up with TRBD2. CDR3 size: 17 residues. V was clipped by 8 bases and J by 0 bases; unmatched bases: 10. Germline values: CDR1 MDHEN, CDR2 SYDVKM. CDR3 region: CASLGLAGVLSSYEQYF. The CDR3, as DNA: TGTGCCAGCCTAGGACTAGCGGGGGTATTGAGCTCCTACGAGCAGTACTTC.

The gene calls are TRBV10-1 and TRBJ2-5; TRBD2 matches 7 bases. The end of the DNA is better explained by TRBJ2-7, so the J call may be wrong. CDR1 and CDR2 (germline): WNHNN, SYGVQD (reference sequence). This CDR3 region has 14 residues. The CDR3 reads CASSDGGREDEQYF. The CDR3 DNA follows: TGCGCCAGCAGTGACGGAGGGAGGGAGGACGAGCAGTACTTC.

J is TRBJ2-7 and V is TRBV18; the match to TRBD1 covers 7 bases. The CDR3 length is 15 residues. The germline V gene has CDR1 KGHSH and CDR2 LQKENI. Trimming took 3 bases from V and 1 from J; bases not matched to a gene: 6. For the CDR3, the DNA is TGTGCCAGCTCACCGGGACAGAGTTCATCCTACGAGCAGTACTTC. Translating it yields CASSPGQSSSYEQYF.

The rearrangement uses TRBV4-1 and TRBJ1-1, with D possibly matching TRBD1 (6 bases). The CDR3 totals 15 residues. V was trimmed by 4 bases and J by 4 bases, leaving 16 bases between them. CDR1 and CDR2 (germline): MGHRA, YSYEKL. CDR3 bases: TGCGCCAGCAGCCCCGCCGAGGGGGTGGGCACTGAAGCTTTCTTT. Its translation is CASSPAEGVGTEAFF.

This clone has just a few counts. V and J are TRBV9 and TRBJ2-3, with D perhaps matching TRBD2 (5 bases). Germline loops: CDR1 SGDLS, CDR2 YYNGEE. This CDR3 contains 13 residues. V was clipped by 5 bases and J by 0 bases, with 7 bases between them. CDR3 DNA sequence: TGTGCCAGCAGTGGACTGAGCACAGATACGCAGTATTTT. Protein product: CASSGLSTDTQYF.

This sequence joins TRBV28 and TRBJ1-4; possible D gene TRBD1, 6 bases. The CDR3 sequence is 13 residues long. CDR1 is MDHEN and CDR2 is SYDVKM in the germline V gene. Trimming removed 5 bases from V and 7 bases from J, with 11 bases in between. The CDR3: CASSQGTIEKLFF. CDR3 nucleotides: TGTGCCAGCAGTCAGGGGACGATTGAAAAACTGTTTTTT.